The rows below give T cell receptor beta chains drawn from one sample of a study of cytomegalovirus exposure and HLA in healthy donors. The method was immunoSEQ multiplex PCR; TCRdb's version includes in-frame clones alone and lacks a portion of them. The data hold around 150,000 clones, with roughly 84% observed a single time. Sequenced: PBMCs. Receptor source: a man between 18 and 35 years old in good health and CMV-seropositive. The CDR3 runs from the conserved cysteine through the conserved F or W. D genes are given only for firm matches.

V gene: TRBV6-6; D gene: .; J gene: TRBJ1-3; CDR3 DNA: TGTGCCACCACAGCTGTCTCTGGAAACACCATATATTTT; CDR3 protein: CATTAVSGNTIYF
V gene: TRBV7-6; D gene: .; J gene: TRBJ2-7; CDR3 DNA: TGTGCCAGCAGCCCCGACAGGACCTACGAGCAGTACTTC; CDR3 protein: CASSPDRTYEQYF
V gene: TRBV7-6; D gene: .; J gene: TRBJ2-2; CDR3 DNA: TGTGCCAGCAGCTTAGTCCGGGGGGCCACCGGGGAGCTGTTTTTT; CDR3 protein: CASSLVRGATGELFF
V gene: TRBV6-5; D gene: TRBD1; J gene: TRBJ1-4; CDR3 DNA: TGTGCCAGCAGTTACCTGGGACAGGAGAATGAAAAACTGTTTTTT; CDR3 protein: CASSYLGQENEKLFF
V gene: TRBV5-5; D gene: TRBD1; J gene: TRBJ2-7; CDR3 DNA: TGTGCCAGCAGCTTCGACAGGGGCTTATACGAGCAGTACTTC; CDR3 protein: CASSFDRGLYEQYF
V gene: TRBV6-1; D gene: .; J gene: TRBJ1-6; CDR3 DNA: TGTGCCAGGGGGGGGCAGACCGATAATTCACCCCTCCACTTT; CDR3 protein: CARGGQTDNSPLHF
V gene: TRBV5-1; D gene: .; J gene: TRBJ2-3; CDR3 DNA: .; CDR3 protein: CASSSVGGGTDTRYF
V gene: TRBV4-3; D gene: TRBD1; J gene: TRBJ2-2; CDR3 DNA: TGCGCCAGCAGCCCAGGACAGGGCCGAACCGGGGAGCTGTTTTTT; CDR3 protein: CASSPGQGRTGELFF
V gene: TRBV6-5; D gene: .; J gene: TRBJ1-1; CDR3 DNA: TGTGCCAGCAGTGAGGCCCGGAACACTGAAGCTTTCTTT; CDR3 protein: CASSEARNTEAFF
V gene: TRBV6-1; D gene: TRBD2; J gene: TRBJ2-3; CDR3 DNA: TGTGCCAGCAGTGAAGCACTAGCGGGGGGGCCAGATACGCAGTATTTT; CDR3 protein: CASSEALAGGPDTQYF
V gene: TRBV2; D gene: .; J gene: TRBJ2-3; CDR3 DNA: TGTGCCAGCAGGATGGCCCCGGGAGACCGCGGTACGCAGTATTTT; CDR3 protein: CASRMAPGDRGTQYF
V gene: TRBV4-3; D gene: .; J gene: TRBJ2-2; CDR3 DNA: TGCGCCAGCAGCCAAGCACAGGGTCCGGGGGAGCTGTTTTTT; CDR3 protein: CASSQAQGPGELFF
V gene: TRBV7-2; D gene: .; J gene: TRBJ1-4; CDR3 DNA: TGTGCCAGCAGCTTAGCGGTGCGGGAAAGTGAAAAACTGTTTTTT; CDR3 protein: CASSLAVRESEKLFF